The rows below give T cell receptor beta chains drawn from one sample of a study of blood T cell repertoires in COVID-19. Clones were sequenced by immunoSEQ multiplex PCR, and TCRdb holds only the in-frame ones, with some missing. The sample lists 200,000 or so clones, around 79% seen once, with 15% to 20% in the top ten. Sequencing used peripheral blood. These receptors all stem from a man aged 55 to 70 with active or convalescent COVID-19. Both conserved end residues are part of each CDR3. D genes are given only for firm matches. Size values are once, few and many counts, or a class for expanded clones, and some rows have none.

D gene	V gene	J gene	clone size	CDR3 DNA	CDR3 protein
NA	TRBV7-3	TRBJ2-1	NA	TGTGCCAGCAGCTCTACCTCTGATTCCTACAATGAGCAGTTCTTC	CASSSTSDSYNEQFF
NA	TRBV6-5	TRBJ1-5	NA	TGTGCCAGCAGGGGTCGTGGACAAGGCAATCAGCCCCAGCATTTT	CASRGRGQGNQPQHF
TRBD1	TRBV9	TRBJ2-2	NA	TGTGCCAGCAGCGACATCGGACAGGGAACCGGGGAGCTGTTTTTT	CASSDIGQGTGELFF
TRBD2	TRBV7-9	TRBJ2-5	NA	TGTGCCAGCAGCTTCGGGACTAGCGGGGTACAAGAGACCCAGTACTTC	CASSFGTSGVQETQYF
TRBD2	TRBV6-1	TRBJ2-7	NA	TGTGCCAGCCGAGAAGTTTCTGCGGGGGAGTCCTACGAGCAGTACTTC	CASREVSAGESYEQYF
NA	TRBV5-6	TRBJ2-7	NA	TGTGCCAGCAGCTTACCGGAGCAGGGCTACGAGCAGTACTTC	CASSLPEQGYEQYF
NA	TRBV7-9	TRBJ1-2	NA	TGTGCCAGCAGCTTTTTCTCGGGAACCCATGGCTACACCTTC	CASSFFSGTHGYTF
NA	TRBV5-1	TRBJ2-3	few	TGCGCCAGCAGCTCTACAGCGGTTAGCACAGATACGCAGTATTTT	CASSSTAVSTDTQYF
NA	TRBV7-9	TRBJ2-5	NA	TGTGCCAGCAGCTCCCTCGGGTTAGAGACCCAGTACTTC	CASSSLGLETQYF
TRBD1	TRBV30	TRBJ1-4	NA	TGTGCCGGACAGGGGAGGGATGAAAAACTGTTTTTT	CAGQGRDEKLFF
NA	TRBV19	TRBJ1-1	NA	TGTGCCAGTAACATCCCTGACACTGAAGCTTTCTTT	CASNIPDTEAFF